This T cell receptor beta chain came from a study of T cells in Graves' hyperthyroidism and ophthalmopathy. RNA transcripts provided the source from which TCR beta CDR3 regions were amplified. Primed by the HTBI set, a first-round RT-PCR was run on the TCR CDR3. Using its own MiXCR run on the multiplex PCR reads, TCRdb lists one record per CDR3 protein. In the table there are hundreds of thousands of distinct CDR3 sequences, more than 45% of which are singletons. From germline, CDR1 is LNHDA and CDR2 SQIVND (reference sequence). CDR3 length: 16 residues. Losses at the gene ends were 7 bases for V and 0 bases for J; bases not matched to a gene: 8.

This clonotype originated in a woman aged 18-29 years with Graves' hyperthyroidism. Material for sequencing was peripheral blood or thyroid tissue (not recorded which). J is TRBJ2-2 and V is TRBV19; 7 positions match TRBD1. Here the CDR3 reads CASTLSQGANTGELFF. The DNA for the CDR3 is TGTGCCAGTACCCTCAGCCAGGGGGCGAACACCGGGGAGCTGTTTTTT.